This T cell receptor beta chain is drawn from a study of blood T cell repertoires in COVID-19 (dated by TCRdb to about 2020). Regarding the research as a whole: The collaborator samples originated in the United States, Italy and Spain and spanned the acute and convalescent phases of COVID-19. The prospective study material was composed of cDNA or gDNA derived from T cells, B-cell-depleted T cells, or PBMCs. The dataset comprised deeply sampled blood TCRbeta repertoires from subjects exposed to, actively infected with, or recovered from COVID-19. A freely available public database, intended as a resource for researchers studying the immune response to SARS-CoV-2, is where the repertoires were released. Samples came from the ongoing ImmuneRACE study (first 160 participants) plus 1,254 subjects from 6 global collaborators. Nearly every sample came with metadata listing a de-identified subject ID, COVID-19 status, age in years and sex. Where available, HLA class I and class II types were taken from metadata supplied by the sample provider and were not determined by assay-based typing. What the work shows at the level of the full study, not this receptor alone: How much clinical and demographic metadata was included differed by source and by participant, and the metadata was provided uncurated.

As regards this clone: The target of this receptor is not known. No clone much larger than this one lies a single base away; base qualities are absent.

From a lookup of the germline V gene, CDR1 and CDR2 are WSHSY and SAAADI. V drops 3 bases and J drops 3 bases, leaving 17 bases in between. From cysteine to phenylalanine, the CDR3 is 17 amino acids long. The read is trimmed to its CDR3 DNA, 51 bases read in frame from base 1. The immunoSEQ Assay, a bias-controlled multiplex PCR, was used to amplify TCRbeta CDR3 regions from genomic DNA. Per the authors' processing: Within the assay, amplification of reference gene primers was used to estimate how many nucleated cells each sample contained. To quantify the absolute abundance of each unique TCRbeta CDR3 rearrangement, sequence reads were collapsed and filtered. For each sample, productive Simpson clonality was calculated by taking the square root of Simpson's diversity index across productive rearrangements. TCRdb obtained this table from immuneACCESS and retained in-frame rearrangements with V and J assigned. These tables miss some clones; where compared with another copy, unresolved V genes account for less than half of the shortfall, and the remainder is unexplained. V and J calls and clone size are given by that table; D and trimming were obtained from the DNA. The sample data list tens of thousands of clones, and 70% to 90% of these were observed just once. The leading ten clones occupy about a quarter of the sample.

Collaborating institutions collected whole blood in K2EDTA tubes following their own protocols. For TCRbeta analysis, collaborators shipped samples as frozen whole blood, isolated PBMCs, or DNA extracted from either of those sample types. Rearrangement joined TRBV10-2 to TRBJ1-4; TRBD1 could be the D gene, as 6 bases match. This sequence was found in a woman older than 75 with active or convalescent COVID-19. Sequencing used peripheral blood. The CDR3 protein: CASSDSDRSDSNEKLFF. The DNA sequence is TGCGCCAGCAGTGATAGCGACAGGTCTGATTCTAATGAAAAACTGTTTTTT.